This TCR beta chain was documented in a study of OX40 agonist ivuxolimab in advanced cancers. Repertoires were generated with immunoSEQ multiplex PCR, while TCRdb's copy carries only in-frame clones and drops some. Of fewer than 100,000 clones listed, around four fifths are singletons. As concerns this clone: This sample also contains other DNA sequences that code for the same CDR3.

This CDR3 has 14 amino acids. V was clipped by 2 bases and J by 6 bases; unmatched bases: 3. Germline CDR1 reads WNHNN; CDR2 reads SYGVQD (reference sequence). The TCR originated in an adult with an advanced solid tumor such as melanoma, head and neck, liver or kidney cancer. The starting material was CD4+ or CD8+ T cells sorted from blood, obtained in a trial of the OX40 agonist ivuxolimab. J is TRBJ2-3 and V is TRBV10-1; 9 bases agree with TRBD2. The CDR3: CASSESGRTDTQYF. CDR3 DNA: TGCGCCAGCAGTGAGAGCGGGAGGACGGATACGCAGTATTTT.